Listed below are T cell receptor beta chains from one sample, sequenced in a study of CD8 T cells in Susac syndrome. TCRdb re-derived calls from the immunoSEQ multiplex PCR reads in MiXCR, one entry per CDR3 protein. This table holds some 130,000 distinct CDR3 sequences, about 95% found once. The sample taken for sequencing was CD8+ T cells from PBMCs. The receptors come from a human donor with Susac syndrome. CDR3s include the opening cysteine and the closing phenylalanine or tryptophan. The D gene is left open where the match is weak. Some rows have no size entry. The others give once, few or many, or a class for an expanded clone.

TRBJ2-7,TRBV15,.,.,TGTGCCACCAGCAGAGGACTACTTTACGAGCAGTACTTC,CATSRGLLYEQYF
TRBJ2-2,TRBV3-1,TRBD1,.,TGTGCCAGCAGCCTCCCGGACAGGTCAACCGGGGAGCTGTTTTTT,CASSLPDRSTGELFF
TRBJ2-3,TRBV3-1,TRBD2,.,TGTGCCAGCAGCCAAGCGGGAGGGGAAGATACGCAGTATTTT,CASSQAGGEDTQYF
TRBJ2-3,TRBV27,.,.,TGTGCCAGCAGTTTCTATGACAGCGGATACACAGATACGCAGTATTTT,CASSFYDSGYTDTQYF
TRBJ2-2,TRBV29-1,TRBD1,once,TGCAGCGTTGAACTACCAGGGGGAGACACCGGGGAGCTGTTTTTT,CSVELPGGDTGELFF
TRBJ1-1,TRBV20-1,.,.,TGCAGTGCTAGAGTTCGGGGGAGGGAGTCCGGAACTGAAGCTTTCTTT,CSARVRGRESGTEAFF
TRBJ2-7,TRBV5-1,.,.,TGCGCCAGCAGCCCGGGGGACGGAAACTACGAGCAGTACTTC,CASSPGDGNYEQYF
TRBJ2-7,TRBV6-2/TRBV6-3,.,.,TGTGCCAGCAGTTTTCGCGAGCAGTACTTC,CASSFREQYF
TRBJ1-1,TRBV20-1,.,.,TGCAGTTACTATACGGGCACTGAAGCTTTCTTT,CSYYTGTEAFF
TRBJ2-2,TRBV9,.,.,TGTGCCAGCACCCTAGACACCGGGGAGCTGTTTTTT,CASTLDTGELFF
TRBJ2-3,TRBV27,.,.,TGTGCCAGCAGTTTATCGCCTGGGACAGATACGCAGTATTTT,CASSLSPGTDTQYF
TRBJ1-1,TRBV30,.,few,TGTGCCACCGGACCTGGGAACACTGAAGCTTTCTTT,CATGPGNTEAFF
TRBJ2-4,TRBV24-1,.,.,TGTGCCACCAGTGATTTGCAGGTCTGGGCCAAAAACATTCAGTACTTC,CATSDLQVWAKNIQYF
TRBJ2-1,TRBV20-1,TRBD2,.,TGCAGTGCTAGAGATCAAACAACTAGCGGGAGGAGGAATGAGCAGTTCTTC,CSARDQTTSGRRNEQFF
TRBJ2-7,TRBV7-9,.,.,TGTGCCAGCAGCTGGGGTCGGGATTCCTACGAGCAGTACTTC,CASSWGRDSYEQYF
TRBJ1-1,TRBV7-6,.,.,TGTGCCAGTGGGGATTGGGACTTATCTGAAGCTTTCTTT,CASGDWDLSEAFF
TRBJ1-5,TRBV27,TRBD1,.,TGTGCCAGCAGTATGACAGGGGAACGCAATCAGCCCCAGCATTTT,CASSMTGERNQPQHF
TRBJ2-7,TRBV29-1,.,.,TGCAGCGTTATGGGAGAGGCAGGGACCTACGAGCAGTACTTC,CSVMGEAGTYEQYF
TRBJ2-7,TRBV28,.,once,TGTGCCAGCAGCGCAAACACAGGGATCAACGAGCAGTACTTC,CASSANTGINEQYF
TRBJ2-5,TRBV3-1,TRBD2,.,TGTGCCAGCAGCCAAGTCGGCGGCGGGACTACAGAAGAGACCCAGTACTTC,CASSQVGGGTTEETQYF
TRBJ1-4,TRBV5-1,.,.,TGCGCCAGCAGTTTGGGCCCCGAGGAACTGTTTTTT,CASSLGPEELFF
TRBJ2-7,TRBV6-1,TRBD2,.,TGTGCCAGCAGTGATGCTAGCGGGAGCTCCTACGAGCAGTACTTC,CASSDASGSSYEQYF